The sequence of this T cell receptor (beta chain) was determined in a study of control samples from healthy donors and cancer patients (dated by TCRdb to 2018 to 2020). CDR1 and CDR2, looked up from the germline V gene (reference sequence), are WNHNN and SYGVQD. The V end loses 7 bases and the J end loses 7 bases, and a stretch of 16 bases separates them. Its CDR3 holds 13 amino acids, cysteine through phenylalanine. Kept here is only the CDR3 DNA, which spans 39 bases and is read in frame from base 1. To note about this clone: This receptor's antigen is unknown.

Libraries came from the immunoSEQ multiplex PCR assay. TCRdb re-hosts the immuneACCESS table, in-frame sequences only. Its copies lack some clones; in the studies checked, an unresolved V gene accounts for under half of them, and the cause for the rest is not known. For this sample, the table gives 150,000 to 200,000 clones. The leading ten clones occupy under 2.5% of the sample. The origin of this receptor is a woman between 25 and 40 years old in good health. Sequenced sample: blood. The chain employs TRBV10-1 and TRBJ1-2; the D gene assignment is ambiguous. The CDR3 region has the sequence CASKRWWARGYTF. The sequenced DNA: TGCGCCAGCAAAAGATGGTGGGCGCGTGGCTACACCTTC.